The 30 T cell receptor beta chains below come from one sample, sequenced in a study of CD8+ T cells in alopecia areata. Sequencing relied on a cDNA template that was reverse transcribed from extracted RNA. Profiled with immunoSEQ multiplex PCR; TCRdb holds only in-frame clones, not every one. The sample includes some 170,000 clones, 59% of them seen just once. The sample was CD4+ T cells sorted from blood, taken at week 0. The receptors were gathered from a human donor with alopecia areata.

This chain connects TRBV27 to TRBJ1-1; tentative D call: TRBD1 (6 bases). Germline V CDR1 and CDR2: MNHEY, SMNVEV (reference sequence). Between the trimmed V and J ends, which lost 8 bases and 1 base, there was a span of 17 bases. The CDR3 totals 15 residues. The CDR3 sequence is CASQQRMGQNTEAFF. For the CDR3, the DNA is TGTGCCAGCCAGCAAAGAATGGGACAGAACACTGAAGCTTTCTTT.

The CDR3 loop reads CSAAGTANSPLHF. The CDR3, as DNA: TGCAGCGCCGCCGGGACAGCCAATTCACCCCTCCACTTT. The chain employs TRBV29-1 and TRBJ1-6, with 7 positions matching TRBD1. The V gene end was trimmed by 7 bases and the J gene end by 7 bases; junction bases not matched to a gene: 7. Germline V CDR1 and CDR2: SQVTM, ANQGSEA. The CDR3 length is 13 residues. The whole variable domain, remainder taken from reference TRBV29-1 and TRBJ1-6, is SAVISQKPSRDICQRGTSLTIQCQVDSQVTMMFWYRQQPGQSLTLIATANQGSEATYESGFVIDKFPISRPNLTFSTLTVSNMSPEDSSIYLCSAAGTANSPLHFGNGTRLTVT.

The rearrangement links TRBV5-1 to TRBJ1-5; no clear D. The length of the CDR3 is 14 residues. Trimming cost V 2 bases and J 5 bases, with 11 bases left between them. Germline V lookup: CDR1 SGHRS, CDR2 YFSETQ. CDR3 DNA: TGCGCCAGCAGCTTAGGGCACCCTGATCAGCCCCAGCATTTT. This sequence encodes CASSLGHPDQPQHF.

This clone appeared many times. The chain couples TRBV7-9 to TRBJ2-7, with 10 bases lining up with TRBD1. CDR3 length: 15 amino acids. After removal of 5 bases from V and 4 bases from J, the junction contained 8 bases not matched to a gene. Germline values: CDR1 SEHNR, CDR2 FQNEAQ (reference sequence). CDR3 nucleotides: TGTGCCAGCAGCACCGCGGGACAGGGGATTTACGAGCAGTACTTC. This codes for CASSTAGQGIYEQYF.

This clone was observed a single time. The CDR3 DNA reads as TGTGCCTGGAGTGGACTGAATTACGAGCAGTACTTC. Amino acid sequence: CAWSGLNYEQYF. The chain uses TRBV30 and TRBJ2-7; D is undetermined. This CDR3 spans 12 amino acids. Germline-derived CDR1 and CDR2 are GTSNPN and SVGIG (reference sequence). V shed 1 base and J shed 4 bases, with 8 bases lying between them.

This clone was seen more than once but under ten times. The chain couples TRBV23-1 to TRBJ1-4; no clear D. TRBV23-1 is recorded as an ORF, its role being uncertain. CDR3 size: 15 residues. V gave up 2 bases and J gave up 7 bases, with 14 bases separating them. CDR3 DNA: TGCGCCAGCAGTCAAACAAAAAGTATCGGTGAAAAACTGTTTTTT. The encoded protein is CASSQTKSIGEKLFF.

J is TRBJ2-6 and V is TRBV7-9, with D possibly matching TRBD1 (6 bases). The CDR3 consists of 14 residues. From germline, CDR1 is SEHNR and CDR2 FQNEAQ (reference sequence). V was pared by 7 bases and J by 0 bases, with 7 bases between. The DNA for the CDR3 is TGTGCCAGCACCAGGGGCTCTGGGGCCAACGTCCTGACTTTC. Its translation is CASTRGSGANVLTF.

This sequence joins TRBV7-2 and TRBJ2-3, with TRBD2 as a possible D gene (7 bases). This CDR3 region has 18 residues. Trimming removed 5 bases at V and 3 bases at J, with 24 bases between. Germline CDR1 reads SGHTA; CDR2 reads FQGNSA. Here the CDR3 DNA reads TGTGCCAGCAGCCAAGCACGCCACGGGGGGCTTATTACAGATACGCAGTATTTT. Translation: CASSQARHGGLITDTQYF. Together with reference TRBV7-2 and TRBJ2-3, the CDR3 gives the full variable domain: GAGVSQSPSNKVTEKGKDVELRCDPISGHTALYWYRQSLGQGLEFLIYFQGNSAPDKSGLPSDRFSAERTGGSVSTLTIQRTQQEDSAVYLCASSQARHGGLITDTQYFGPGTRLTVL.

This clone appeared a few times. This rearrangement joins TRBV19 to TRBJ1-5; no reliable D call. V was clipped by 8 bases and J by 3 bases, with 8 bases between them. Looked up from germline, CDR1 is LNHDA and CDR2 is SQIVND (reference sequence). The CDR3 spans 12 residues. The DNA of the CDR3 is TGTGCCAGTCAACGGATCAATCAGCCCCAGCATTTT. As protein: CASQRINQPQHF.

This clone turned up a few times. The rearrangement joins TRBV30 to TRBJ1-1, with 10 nucleotides matching TRBD1. The CDR3 is made up of 13 amino acids. CDR1 and CDR2 (germline): GTSNPN, SVGIG (reference sequence). The V segment lost 8 bases and the J segment 4 bases; nucleotides outside the gene matches: 7. CDR3 nucleotides: TGTGCCGGCCGGGACAGGGGAGGCACTGAAGCTTTCTTT. Protein sequence: CAGRDRGGTEAFF.

This chain links TRBV29-1 with TRBJ2-7; 9 bases fit TRBD1. V trimming: 6 bases; J trimming: 1 base; junction bases outside the gene matches: 4. From germline, CDR1 is SQVTM and CDR2 ANQGSEA. The CDR3 spans 13 residues. DNA of the CDR3: TGCAGCGTCGGACAGGGGCATTCCTACGAGCAGTACTTC. Translated: CSVGQGHSYEQYF.

The chain combines TRBV15 with TRBJ2-7; D possibly matches TRBD1 or TRBD2 (5 bases each). The germline CDR1 and CDR2 sequences are LNHNV and YYDKDF (reference sequence). V dropped 5 bases and J dropped 4 bases, with 15 bases sitting between them. The CDR3 loop spans 14 amino acids. The CDR3 sequence: CATSLPGRSYEQYF. CDR3 nucleotides: TGTGCCACCAGCCTACCGGGACGGAGTTACGAGCAGTACTTC.

This chain joins TRBV29-1 and TRBJ1-2, with no clear D. Germline V CDR1 and CDR2: SQVTM, ANQGSEA. V dropped 4 bases and J dropped 6 bases, with 9 bases sitting between them. This CDR3 region has 11 residues. Written as DNA, the CDR3 is TGCAGCGTTGTTCGGGAGGATGGCTACACCTTC. Translated, it gives CSVVREDGYTF.

The chain carries TRBV2 and TRBJ1-5, with 7 bases matching TRBD1. The germline CDR1 and CDR2 sequences are SNHLY and FYNNEI. This CDR3 has 14 amino acids. V dropped 4 bases and J dropped 7; count of bases not matched to a gene: 7. The CDR3 reads CASSGGQSGQPQHF. CDR3 sequence (DNA): TGTGCCAGCAGTGGGGGACAGAGCGGGCAGCCCCAGCATTTT.

The chain uses TRBV30 and TRBJ2-7, with D tentatively TRBD2 (5 bases). The CDR3 has 12 amino acids. Trimming removed 2 bases at V and 7 bases at J, with 12 bases between. The germline V gene has CDR1 GTSNPN and CDR2 SVGIG (reference sequence). CDR3 loop: CAWSSVPGEQYF. CDR3 DNA sequence: TGTGCCTGGAGTTCGGTCCCGGGGGAGCAGTACTTC.

The V call is TRBV11-2, the J call TRBJ2-4; 8 positions agree with TRBD2. Looked up from germline, CDR1 is SGHAT and CDR2 is FQNNGV. Trimming took 1 base from V and 0 from J; bases not matched to a gene: 11. The CDR3 contains 19 residues. The CDR3: CASSLGGQVAGIAKNIQYF. Here the CDR3 DNA reads TGTGCCAGCAGCTTAGGGGGTCAGGTAGCGGGGATAGCCAAAAACATTCAGTACTTC. The whole variable domain, remainder taken from reference TRBV11-2 and TRBJ2-4, is EAGVAQSPRYKIIEKRQSVAFWCNPISGHATLYWYQQILGQGPKLLIQFQNNGVVDDSQLPKDRFSAERLKGVDSTLKIQPAKLEDSAVYLCASSLGGQVAGIAKNIQYFGAGTRLSVL.

V and J are TRBV6-5 and TRBJ2-7; D is perhaps TRBD1 (6 bases). The CDR3 is 13 amino acids. Germline V gene sequence: CDR1 MNHEY, CDR2 SVGAGI. The V gene lost 2 bases and the J gene lost 6 bases, with 11 bases spanning the gap. CDR3 protein: CASSYTGTSEQYF. CDR3 in DNA: TGTGCCAGCAGTTACACCGGGACATCCGAGCAGTACTTC.

This clone was seen only a few times. This chain uses TRBV29-1 with TRBJ2-3; D remains ambiguous. V was trimmed by 4 bases and J by 4 bases, leaving 12 bases between them. CDR3 length equals 13 residues. Germline V gives CDR1 SQVTM, CDR2 ANQGSEA. The CDR3 nucleotides read TGCAGCGTTGGGTATCCGGTCGCAGATACGCAGTATTTT. Translated, it gives CSVGYPVADTQYF.

The chain joins TRBV5-1 to TRBJ2-7; D not certain. The CDR3 contains 14 residues. Germline CDR1 reads SGHRS; CDR2 reads YFSETQ. Trimming shortened V by 0 bases and J by 2 bases, and 9 bases separated the two germline ends. The CDR3 nucleotides read TGCGCCAGCAGCTTGGTTCCAAAGGCCTACGAGCAGTACTTC. Its protein product is CASSLVPKAYEQYF.

V is TRBV7-9 and J is TRBJ2-7, with D perhaps matching TRBD2 (6 bases). The germline CDR1 and CDR2 sequences are SEHNR and FQNEAQ (reference sequence). The CDR3 sequence is 15 residues long. Trimming left V 5 bases short and J 0 bases short, with 14 bases between. The CDR3 region is CASSPRAGGSYEQYF. The CDR3 coding sequence is TGTGCCAGCAGCCCACGTGCCGGGGGCTCCTACGAGCAGTACTTC.

J is TRBJ2-3 and V is TRBV29-1, with no clear D. The V end was cut by 3 bases, the J end by 7 bases, with 8 bases between. The CDR3 totals 11 residues. The germline V gene encodes CDR1 SQVTM and CDR2 ANQGSEA. The CDR3 DNA sequence: TGCAGCGTTGATTCAGGATATACGCAGTATTTT. Residues: CSVDSGYTQYF.

The rearrangement joins TRBV15 to TRBJ1-6; the D gene is possibly TRBD1 (5 bases). This CDR3 region has 14 residues. Per germline, CDR1 LNHNV and CDR2 YYDKDF (reference sequence). Trimming stripped 3 bases from V and 9 bases from J, with 12 bases between. In nucleotides, the CDR3 is TGTGCCACCAGCAGGGACGGGACTACTTCACCCCTCCACTTT. Translation gives CATSRDGTTSPLHF.

On this clone itself: Within the sample, other DNA sequences also encode this same CDR3. The chain recombines TRBV29-1 with TRBJ1-1; D might be TRBD1 (5 bases). The CDR3 is made up of 13 amino acids. Trimming removed 5 bases from V and 0 bases from J, with 10 bases in between. The germline V gene encodes CDR1 SQVTM and CDR2 ANQGSEA. The CDR3, as DNA: TGCAGCGTTCGGGGCAGGATGAACACTGAAGCTTTCTTT. This encodes CSVRGRMNTEAFF.

The chain links TRBV7-9 to TRBJ2-7; the D is unclear. Germline V gives CDR1 SEHNR, CDR2 FQNEAQ (reference sequence). Trimming took off 1 base at V and 3 bases at J, with 13 bases between the two ends. The CDR3 covers 15 residues. The CDR3 DNA sequence: TGTGCCAGCAGCTTAGGAGTGGGAATCGACTACGAGCAGTACTTC. It is translated as CASSLGVGIDYEQYF.

Only one count was recorded for this clone. The chain recombines TRBV6-6 with TRBJ2-7, with 7 bases identical to TRBD1. Germline CDR1 MNHNY, CDR2 SVGAGI (reference sequence). The CDR3 loop spans 14 amino acids. V lost 6 bases, J lost 3 bases, and 8 bases stayed unmatched. The CDR3 spells CASSRQGQIYEQYF. In DNA form, the CDR3 reads TGTGCCAGCAGCCGACAGGGCCAAATCTACGAGCAGTACTTC.

The chain combines TRBV27 with TRBJ2-7; tentative D call: TRBD1 (6 bases). V lost 6 bases and J lost 5, with 20 bases in between. The CDR3 totals 15 residues. Looked up from germline, CDR1 is MNHEY and CDR2 is SMNVEV (reference sequence). For the CDR3, the DNA is TGTGCCAGCAGACGAGCCGGTGACAGGTCAAACGAGCAGTACTTC. Translated, it gives CASRRAGDRSNEQYF.

This chain connects TRBV7-9 to TRBJ1-1; D gene uncertain. V lost 1 base to trimming and J lost 0 bases, with 3 bases between them. CDR1 is SEHNR, CDR2 FQNEAQ, per germline (reference sequence). The CDR3 spans 13 residues. CDR3 coding DNA: TGTGCCAGCAGCTTAGGCATGAACACTGAAGCTTTCTTT. Its translation: CASSLGMNTEAFF.

With regard to this clone: The sample carries other DNA sequences with the same CDR3. The chain uses TRBV6-5 and TRBJ1-2; 9 bases agree with TRBD1. The CDR3 covers 13 residues. V shed 3 bases, J shed 8 bases, and the junction held 4 bases outside the gene matches. The V gene's germline CDR1 is MNHEY and CDR2 SVGAGI. CDR3 in DNA: TGTGCCAGCAGTTATGGACAGGGGCGCGGCTACACCTTC. This gives the protein CASSYGQGRGYTF.

The chain has TRBV27 and TRBJ2-7; D is perhaps TRBD1 (6 bases). Germline V gives CDR1 MNHEY, CDR2 SMNVEV (reference sequence). The CDR3 sequence is 13 residues long. The V end lost 1 base, the J end lost 4 bases, and 8 bases lay between the germline ends. The DNA for the CDR3 is TGTGCCAGCAGTTTATACAGGGCGTACGAGCAGTACTTC. This sequence encodes CASSLYRAYEQYF.

This chain uses TRBV30 with TRBJ2-5, with 7 nucleotides matching TRBD1. J was trimmed by 5 bases and V by 6 bases; bases with no gene match: 12. The length of the CDR3 is 14 residues. Germline values: CDR1 GTSNPN, CDR2 SVGIG (reference sequence). CDR3 loop: CACLPVGRGETQYF. CDR3 sequence (DNA): TGTGCCTGCCTCCCCGTCGGCAGGGGGGAGACCCAGTACTTC. The variable domain in full, with the rest retrieved from reference TRBV30 and TRBJ2-5, is SQTIHQWPATLVQPVGSPLSLECTVEGTSNPNLYWYRQAAGRGLQLLFYSVGIGQISSEVPQNLSASRPQDRQFILSSKKLLLSDSGFYLCACLPVGRGETQYFGPGTRLLVL.